This T cell receptor beta chain is drawn from a study of blood T cell repertoires in COVID-19. Study summary: Samples of COVID-19 (acute and convalescent) were obtained from the United States, Italy and Spain. T cells, B-cell-depleted T cells, or PBMCs supplied cDNA or gDNA.

CDR3 length equals 14 residues. CDR1 is SNHLY, CDR2 FYNNEI, per germline. With V trimmed by 8 bases and J by 8 bases, 10 bases remained unmatched. This clone has a single count. As originally analysed: Amplification with reference gene primers provided the estimates of nucleated cell counts. Sequencing used immunoSEQ multiplex PCR; TCRdb keeps in-frame clones, though not all of them. That table is the source of V, J and clone size, and D and trimming were worked out from the DNA. The sample holds hundreds of thousands of clones, roughly nine tenths seen once. Sequences were obtained from peripheral blood. The sequence was collected from a woman aged 18-29 years who had recovered from COVID-19. The rearrangement links TRBV2 to TRBJ2-1; 9 bases align to TRBD1. Written as DNA, the CDR3 is TGTGCCAGCGTCAGACAGGGGGGGTATGATGAGCAGTTCTTC. This encodes CASVRQGGYDEQFF.